The present TCR beta chain was sequenced within a study of T cells after yellow fever vaccination. About the study: The SMART-Seq v4 Ultra Low Input method served to prepare the low-cell-number fractions. Study outcomes and limitations: Abundant bulk-derived clonotypes could contaminate FACS-sorted repertoires. Re-detected after boosting: most primary clones, 95% to 98% of CD4 and roughly 88% of CD8.

Germline CDR1 reads SGHRS; CDR2 reads YFSETQ. The germline V and J ends were trimmed by 4 bases and 3 bases, with 17 bases remaining between them. There are 15 residues in the CDR3. Generation of TCR cDNA used 5'RACE template switching (which added a universal primer site and UMIs). TCRdb re-called the 5' RACE reads through MiXCR, storing one row per CDR3 protein. This sample has some 390,000 distinct CDR3 sequences, with about 6.2% found just once. This clonotype was recorded a few times. Its antigen is still unknown. This chain uses TRBV5-1 with TRBJ2-7; D possibly corresponds to TRBD2 (6 bases). Sequencing was performed on PBMCs, taken 5 days after the yellow fever booster vaccination. The receptor comes from a man under 40 who received the YFV17D yellow fever vaccine. The DNA for the CDR3 is TGCGCCAGCAGCCCCCGTGGGGCGGGAAACTACGAGCAGTACTTC. Its protein is CASSPRGAGNYEQYF.